This is a list of T cell receptor beta chains from one sample in a study of T-cell memory formation after mild COVID-19. A single record per CDR3 protein comes from TCRdb applying MiXCR to the 5' RACE reads. The table shows hundreds of thousands of distinct CDR3 sequences, with around a sixth occurring only once. Sequencing was carried out using PBMCs or a T cell subset sorted from them (not recorded which). These receptors originate from an adult woman who had mild COVID-19 (a few samples of this study predate the infection). Cell type and time point are not known. Both conserved end residues are part of each CDR3. A D gene is named only where the DNA matches it firmly. Expanded clones are given a class, and other clones once, few, many or no size at all.

V gene	clone size	CDR3 length	D gene	J gene	CDR3 DNA	CDR3 protein
TRBV7-9	NA	16	TRBD1	TRBJ1-1	TGTGCCAGCAGCTTAGCGGGAGGACAGGGGGGCGCTGAAGCTTTCTTT	CASSLAGGQGGAEAFF
TRBV12-3/TRBV12-4	NA	14	NA	TRBJ1-3	TGTGCCAGCAGTGAAACAGGGTCCGGAAACACCATATATTTT	CASSETGSGNTIYF
TRBV30	NA	16	TRBD1	TRBJ1-2	TGTGCCTGGAGTGCAGCCCCGGGACAGGGCAACTATGGCTACACCTTC	CAWSAAPGQGNYGYTF
TRBV7-2	few	15	NA	TRBJ1-2	TGTGCCAGCAGCTCCCTCGGCAGGTCCATTTATGGCTACACCTTC	CASSSLGRSIYGYTF
TRBV24-1	few	13	NA	TRBJ2-3	TGTGCCACCAGTGACCCCCGGAGAAGTACGCAGTATTTT	CATSDPRRSTQYF
TRBV7-9	NA	14	NA	TRBJ2-3	TGTGCCAGCTCATTCCCCAGAGGCACAGATACGCAGTATTTT	CASSFPRGTDTQYF
TRBV27	few	16	TRBD1	TRBJ1-2	TGTGCCAGCAGGCCGGTCCCGGGACAGGGGGCCTATGGCTACACCTTC	CASRPVPGQGAYGYTF
TRBV7-9	NA	18	NA	TRBJ1-1	TGTGCCAGCAGCTTAGGTGACAGTCGTAATTCAATGAACACTGAAGCTTTCTTT	CASSLGDSRNSMNTEAFF
TRBV7-2	few	14	TRBD1	TRBJ2-7	TGTGCCAGCACAGATCGGACAGGGGGCGTCGAGCAGTACTTC	CASTDRTGGVEQYF
TRBV12-3/TRBV12-4	few	14	TRBD1	TRBJ2-7	TGTGCCAGCAGCCCCACCGGACAGGTCTACGAGCAGTACTTC	CASSPTGQVYEQYF
TRBV6-1	few	14	TRBD1	TRBJ1-1	TGTGCCAGCAACAGGGGGCGGGTGAACACTGAAGCTTTCTTT	CASNRGRVNTEAFF
TRBV6-2/TRBV6-3	NA	15	TRBD2	TRBJ2-1	TGTGCCAGCAGTTACTTGTCTAGCGGGAGAAATGAGCAGTTCTTC	CASSYLSSGRNEQFF
TRBV20-1	few	14	NA	TRBJ2-7	TGCAGTGCTAGAGATTACTGGAGCTCCTACGAGCAGTACTTC	CSARDYWSSYEQYF
TRBV5-1	few	17	TRBD2	TRBJ2-1	TGCGCCAGCAGCGTTAGGCCCGCGGGGGGACTCTACAATGAGCAGTTCTTC	CASSVRPAGGLYNEQFF
TRBV7-9	NA	16	NA	TRBJ2-1	TGTGCCAGCAGCCCCCGGGACGGGGCCTCATACAATGAGCAGTTCTTC	CASSPRDGASYNEQFF
TRBV5-1	NA	15	TRBD1	TRBJ2-1	TGCGCCAGCAGCTTGGAGGGGGCCGGATACATTAGGCAGTTCTTC	CASSLEGAGYIRQFF
TRBV20-1	many	15	TRBD1	TRBJ2-7	TGCAGTGCTAGAGTTGAAACGGGACAGTCCTACGAGCAGTACTTC	CSARVETGQSYEQYF
TRBV5-1	many	14	NA	TRBJ2-1	TGCGCCAGCAGCTTGGATGTGACTAGCAATGAGCAGTTCTTC	CASSLDVTSNEQFF
TRBV7-8	NA	14	NA	TRBJ2-7	TGTGCCAGCAGCCTTTACTCCAGCTCCTACGAGCAGTACTTC	CASSLYSSSYEQYF
TRBV20-1	NA	16	NA	TRBJ2-7	TGCAGTGCTAGGGCCCCCACAGGAAGAGAGCCCTACGAGCAGTACTTC	CSARAPTGREPYEQYF
TRBV12-3/TRBV12-4	few	14	NA	TRBJ2-2	TGTGCCAGCGGTCTTCAGACATTCACCGGGGAGCTGTTTTTT	CASGLQTFTGELFF
TRBV7-9	many	13	NA	TRBJ2-3	TGTGCCAGCAGCCCCCATCAAACAGATACGCAGTATTTT	CASSPHQTDTQYF
TRBV20-1	NA	14	TRBD2	TRBJ2-3	TGCAGTGCTAGTCTGGGAGGGGGCACAGATACGCAGTATTTT	CSASLGGGTDTQYF
TRBV9	NA	15	NA	TRBJ2-7	TGTGCCAGCAGCCCAGGGGAACGCGTGCCCTACGAGCAGTACTTC	CASSPGERVPYEQYF
TRBV7-9	few	16	NA	TRBJ2-5	TGTGCCAGCAGCTTGGTCTCGCGGGGGCAGCAAGAGACCCAGTACTTC	CASSLVSRGQQETQYF
TRBV28	NA	16	TRBD1	TRBJ1-3	TGTGCCAGCAGTCCTACGGGACAGGGGGCTAGAAACACCATATATTTT	CASSPTGQGARNTIYF
TRBV5-5	few	16	TRBD2	TRBJ2-1	TGTGCCAGCAGCCAACTGGGACTAGAGATTTACAATGAGCAGTTCTTC	CASSQLGLEIYNEQFF
TRBV6-1	NA	14	TRBD1	TRBJ1-2	TGTGCCAGCAGTGGCACTACAGGGGGCTATGGCTACACCTTC	CASSGTTGGYGYTF
TRBV29-1	NA	13	TRBD2	TRBJ2-3	TGCAGCGTCAAGCGGGAGTGGGCAGATACGCAGTATTTT	CSVKREWADTQYF
TRBV4-2	NA	16	NA	TRBJ2-1	TGTGCCAGCAGCCCATCACCCGGGACTGCCGTGGATGAGCAGTTCTTC	CASSPSPGTAVDEQFF
TRBV7-9	NA	13	NA	TRBJ2-7	TGTGCCAGCAGCGAGGGACTTTTCTACGAGCAGTACTTC	CASSEGLFYEQYF
TRBV20-1	NA	15	NA	TRBJ2-1	TGCAGTGCTAGAGATCACCTAGCCGGGACTGGTGAGCAGTTCTTC	CSARDHLAGTGEQFF
TRBV5-6	few	16	NA	TRBJ1-6	TGTGCCAGCACTTCGGGTGGAGGGACTGGTAGTTCACCCCTCCACTTT	CASTSGGGTGSSPLHF
TRBV7-6	NA	15	NA	TRBJ2-2	TGTGCCAGCAGCACCTGGACCTTGAACACCGGGGAGCTGTTTTTT	CASSTWTLNTGELFF
TRBV11-2	NA	16	TRBD2	TRBJ2-1	TGTGCCAGCACCCCCCCGGCTAGCGGAGTGTACAATGAGCAGTTCTTC	CASTPPASGVYNEQFF
TRBV10-3	NA	15	NA	TRBJ2-3	TGTGCCATCAGTGGCAAGGGGCGAAGGACAGATACGCAGTATTTT	CAISGKGRRTDTQYF
TRBV7-9	NA	16	NA	TRBJ2-7	TGTGCCAGCAGCTTAGGGTACCGGGACGGAACCTACGAGCAGTACTTC	CASSLGYRDGTYEQYF
TRBV11-2	NA	19	TRBD1	TRBJ2-2	TGTGCCAGCAGCCATCTCCCCTTTTTAGGGACAGAATACACCGGGGAGCTGTTTTTT	CASSHLPFLGTEYTGELFF
TRBV19	few	17	TRBD2	TRBJ2-1	TGTGCCAGCAAGAGGGACTACTTAGCGTATCTTTACAATGAGCAGTTCTTC	CASKRDYLAYLYNEQFF
TRBV11-2	NA	15	NA	TRBJ1-6	TGTGCCAGCAGCTTAGAGGGGGGCACTTATTCACCCCTCCACTTT	CASSLEGGTYSPLHF
TRBV12-3/TRBV12-4	NA	14	TRBD1	TRBJ1-5	TGTGCCAGCAGTCCGGACAGGGTGGATCAGCCCCAGCATTTT	CASSPDRVDQPQHF
TRBV7-7	NA	19	TRBD1	TRBJ1-4	TGTGCCAGCAGCTTATCCCGACAGGGGACCTGCAACGGGAATGAAAAACTGTTTTTT	CASSLSRQGTCNGNEKLFF
TRBV5-1	NA	12	NA	TRBJ2-2	TGCGCCAGTGCTTCTAGTTCCGGGGAGCTGTTTTTT	CASASSSGELFF
TRBV10-2	few	13	TRBD1	TRBJ2-1	TGCGCCAGCAGGGGGACAGGGGACAATGAGCAGTTCTTC	CASRGTGDNEQFF
TRBV7-9	few	12	NA	TRBJ2-5	TGTGCCAGCGGGTTAGATGTAGAGACCCAGTACTTC	CASGLDVETQYF
TRBV7-8	NA	16	NA	TRBJ2-1	TGTGCCAGCAGCCGACCTCGGGGGGCCTACTACAATGAGCAGTTCTTC	CASSRPRGAYYNEQFF
TRBV7-2	NA	12	NA	TRBJ2-1	TGTGCCAGCAGCTTAAGGGGTTATGAGCAGTTCTTC	CASSLRGYEQFF
TRBV5-1	few	17	TRBD2	TRBJ2-1	TGCGCCAGCAGCACGATAGCTAGCGGAAAAGCATACAATGAGCAGTTCTTC	CASSTIASGKAYNEQFF
TRBV6-5	few	16	TRBD1	TRBJ1-5	TGTGCCAGCAGTCCCCTCGGACAGGGGAACAATCAGCCCCAGCATTTT	CASSPLGQGNNQPQHF
TRBV7-3	NA	17	NA	TRBJ2-1	TGTGCCAGCAGCCCCACGGTGGTTACAGGGCTCTACAATGAGCAGTTCTTC	CASSPTVVTGLYNEQFF
TRBV10-3	few	14	TRBD1	TRBJ1-2	TGTGCCACGGTCCGGGACAGCTCTAACTATGGCTACACCTTC	CATVRDSSNYGYTF
TRBV29-1	NA	13	TRBD1	TRBJ1-2	TGCAGCGTTCGAGACAGGGAGAAGCATGGCTACACCTTC	CSVRDREKHGYTF
TRBV7-8	NA	15	NA	TRBJ1-2	TGTGCCAGCAGCTTAGCGCGGCCCGCTAACTATGGCTACACCTTC	CASSLARPANYGYTF
TRBV5-1	NA	16	NA	TRBJ2-7	TGCGCCAGCAGACAGGGAATCCAAGATAGTTCCTACGAGCAGTACTTC	CASRQGIQDSSYEQYF
TRBV2	NA	16	NA	TRBJ2-1	TGTGCCAGCAGTGAAGGTGCGGCGTCGGTGGGGGGTGAGCAGTTCTTC	CASSEGAASVGGEQFF
TRBV5-1	NA	14	NA	TRBJ2-2	TGCGCCAGCAGCTTGGGCGCCTCGACGGGGGAGCTGTTTTTT	CASSLGASTGELFF
TRBV3-1	few	16	TRBD2	TRBJ2-5	TGTGCCAGCAGCCAAGGACTAGCGGGAGTTTTGGAGACCCAGTACTTC	CASSQGLAGVLETQYF